This passage covers 20 T cell receptor beta chains from one sample sequenced in a study of blood T cell repertoires in COVID-19. Clones were read by immunoSEQ multiplex PCR, and TCRdb kept only the in-frame ones, dropping some. Of about 160,000 clones in the sample, about 80% were seen once. The sequencing sample was made of peripheral blood. The receptors derive from a man aged 70 or older with acute or convalescent COVID-19.

V is TRBV19 and J is TRBJ1-1; 9 nucleotides line up with TRBD1. In germline, CDR1 is LNHDA, CDR2 SQIVND (reference sequence). CDR3 size: 16 residues. J was trimmed by 5 bases and V by 7 bases; bases with no gene match: 14. CDR3 sequence (DNA): TGTGCCAGTATCCCCGCGGAACAGGGGGCGGGGACTGAAGCTTTCTTT. It translates to CASIPAEQGAGTEAFF.

This clone was picked up one time. The V gene is TRBV11-3, the J gene TRBJ2-1; possibly TRBD2 for D (6 bases). Germline-derived CDR1 and CDR2 are SGHNT and YENEEA. Trimming took 3 bases from V and 6 from J, leaving 21 bases between them. The length of the CDR3 is 17 residues. CDR3 sequence reads: CASSLGGPTGGGNEQFF. The CDR3 nucleotides read TGTGCCAGCAGCTTGGGGGGTCCCACGGGTGGAGGCAATGAGCAGTTCTTC. The full variable domain, rest sourced from reference TRBV11-3 and TRBJ2-1, is EAGVVQSPRYKIIEKKQPVAFWCNPISGHNTLYWYLQNLGQGPELLIRYENEEAVDDSQLPKDRFSAERLKGVDSTLKIQPAELGDSAVYLCASSLGGPTGGGNEQFFGPGTRLTVL.

This chain uses TRBV7-2 with TRBJ2-5, with 7 bases identical to TRBD1. Per germline, CDR1 SGHTA and CDR2 FQGNSA. The trim removed 2 bases at V and 2 bases at J, leaving 2 bases unmatched. This CDR3 has 14 amino acids. For the CDR3, the DNA is TGTGCCAGCAGCTTATTGGGACAGCAAGAGACCCAGTACTTC. This gives the protein CASSLLGQQETQYF.

Many counts were recorded for this clone. This chain uses TRBV4-1 with TRBJ1-2, with 7 bases fitting TRBD1. The trim removed 4 bases at V and 8 bases at J, leaving 19 bases unmatched. There are 17 residues in the CDR3. Germline V gene lookup returns CDR1 MGHRA and CDR2 YSYEKL. CDR3 DNA: TGCGCCAGCAGCCGTTGGCGGTCTGAACAGGGGACTTCGGGCTACACCTTC. As protein: CASSRWRSEQGTSGYTF.

CDR3 protein: CASSLNRGEGELFF. The CDR3 coding sequence is TGTGCCAGCAGCTTAAATCGAGGAGAGGGGGAGCTGTTTTTT. The chain links TRBV7-3 to TRBJ2-2, with D unresolved. CDR1 and CDR2 (germline): SGHTA, FQGTGA. The V end lost 1 base, the J end lost 8 bases, and 11 bases lay between the germline ends. This CDR3 is 14 amino acids long.

The genes are TRBV5-1 and TRBJ2-5, with 10 bases identical to TRBD1. Germline lookup yields CDR1 SGHRS and CDR2 YFSETQ. J gave up 5 bases and V 5 bases, and 9 bases lay outside the gene matches. The CDR3 covers 15 residues. Here the CDR3 reads CASSLTGTGEETQYF. The CDR3 coding sequence is TGCGCCAGCAGTCTCACCGGGACAGGGGAGGAGACCCAGTACTTC.

V is TRBV5-5 and J is TRBJ2-5; D remains ambiguous. This CDR3 spans 14 amino acids. The germline V and J ends were trimmed by 1 base and 2 bases, with 9 bases remaining between them. Looked up from germline, CDR1 is SGHKS and CDR2 is YYEKEE (reference sequence). CDR3 residues: CASSLKTRQETQYF. The DNA for the CDR3 is TGTGCCAGCAGCTTGAAGACACGACAAGAGACCCAGTACTTC.

This clone was picked up many times. The chain has TRBV18 and TRBJ1-6, with 7 bases that match TRBD1. Unmatched junction bases numbered 10, after V lost 0 bases and J lost 11 bases. CDR3 length: 16 amino acids. Per the germline V gene, CDR1 is KGHSH and CDR2 is LQKENI. The CDR3, as DNA: TGTGCCAGCTCACCACCGGTCGACAGGGCCGGAACACCCCTCCACTTT. The encoded protein is CASSPPVDRAGTPLHF.

The V and J genes are TRBV27 and TRBJ2-2, with 8 bases identical to TRBD1. J lost 5 bases, V lost 8 bases, and 13 bases had no gene match. Germline V gives CDR1 MNHEY, CDR2 SMNVEV (reference sequence). The CDR3 is 16 amino acids. The CDR3 loop is CASLGQEPFDTGELFF. CDR3 coding DNA: TGTGCCAGCCTGGGACAGGAACCGTTCGATACCGGGGAGCTGTTTTTT.

The V and J genes are TRBV5-4 and TRBJ1-1; 7 positions agree with TRBD1. The CDR3 spans 17 residues. The trim removed 6 bases at V and 1 base at J, leaving 15 bases unmatched. Germline CDR1 and CDR2: SGHNT and YYREEE (reference sequence). The chain's CDR3 is CASIRTGGNLWNTEAFF. Written as DNA, the CDR3 is TGTGCCAGCATCCGGACAGGCGGTAATCTTTGGAACACTGAAGCTTTCTTT.

The DNA for the CDR3 is TGTGCCAGCAGGTTCTACTCCCGGGGCACAGATACGCAGTATTTT. Protein product: CASRFYSRGTDTQYF. The chain uses TRBV2 and TRBJ2-3; D is uncertain. V lost 6 bases to trimming and J lost 1 base, with 14 bases between them. CDR1 is SNHLY and CDR2 is FYNNEI in the germline V gene. The CDR3 sequence is 15 residues long.

The rearrangement links TRBV19 to TRBJ2-5, with D possibly TRBD1 on 6 matching bases. CDR1 LNHDA and CDR2 SQIVND come from the germline V gene (reference sequence). The CDR3 is 14 amino acids. Trimming left V 5 bases short and J 2 bases short, with 12 bases between. The CDR3 sequence: CASSVTGSQETQYF. The CDR3 DNA follows: TGTGCCAGTAGTGTTACAGGGAGTCAAGAGACCCAGTACTTC.

The count of this clone is one. The CDR3 DNA sequence: TGCGCCAGCAGCTCGTCAGGGTACCAAGAGACCCAGTACTTC. It translates to CASSSSGYQETQYF. V gene TRBV5-1 combines with J gene TRBJ2-5; D perhaps matches TRBD1 (5 bases). The CDR3 sequence is 14 residues long. Trimming shortened V by 3 bases and J by 0 bases, and 9 bases separated the two germline ends. Germline CDR1 is SGHRS and CDR2 is YFSETQ.

The CDR3, as DNA: TGTGCCAGCAGCTTATTAGGCGGGAGTAAAACAGATACGCAGTATTTT. Protein: CASSLLGGSKTDTQYF. This chain links TRBV7-3 with TRBJ2-3; 7 bases fit TRBD2. CDR1 and CDR2 (germline): SGHTA, FQGTGA. V lost 2 bases and J lost 3; bases outside the gene matches: 8. The CDR3 is made up of 16 amino acids.

The J gene is TRBJ1-4, the V gene TRBV5-4, with TRBD1 matching 7 bases. The junction had 11 bases not matched to a gene; V was cut back by 4 bases and J by 2 bases. The CDR3 runs to 17 residues. CDR1 SGHNT and CDR2 YYREEE come from the germline V gene (reference sequence). The CDR3 sequence is CASSTGQSGSTNEKLFF. The CDR3 nucleotides read TGTGCCAGCAGCACGGGACAGTCGGGATCGACTAATGAAAAACTGTTTTTT. The full variable domain, completed using reference TRBV5-4 and TRBJ1-4, is ETGVTQSPTHLIKTRGQQVTLRCSSQSGHNTVSWYQQALGQGPQFIFQYYREEENGRGNFPPRFSGLQFPNYSSELNVNALELDDSALYLCASSTGQSGSTNEKLFFGSGTQLSVL.

V gene TRBV11-2 combines with J gene TRBJ2-2; weak D call: TRBD2 (5 bases). V lost 5 bases and J lost 0, with 16 bases in between. From germline, CDR1 is SGHAT and CDR2 FQNNGV. CDR3 length equals 17 residues. The CDR3 loop is CASSAGGRAANTGELFF. CDR3 sequence (DNA): TGTGCCAGCAGCGCCGGCGGGCGGGCCGCGAACACCGGGGAGCTGTTTTTT.

The chain carries TRBV5-8 and TRBJ2-4; 10 bases fit TRBD1. The CDR3 loop spans 13 amino acids. Germline trimming cut 7 bases from V and 9 bases from J; bases unmatched to any gene: 7. CDR1 and CDR2 (germline): SGHTS, YDEGEE. CDR3 residues: CASGRDRGGIQYF. CDR3 nucleotide sequence: TGTGCCAGCGGACGGGACAGGGGCGGCATTCAGTACTTC.

The chain carries TRBV19 and TRBJ1-4; a weak D match, TRBD1 (6 bases). CDR1 and CDR2 (germline): LNHDA, SQIVND (reference sequence). The CDR3 extends over 11 amino acids. The V end was cut by 8 bases, the J end by 6 bases, with 7 bases between. This CDR3 is CASHRDEKLFF. As DNA, the CDR3 is TGTGCCAGTCACAGGGATGAAAAACTGTTTTTT. Based on the CDR3 plus reference TRBV19 and TRBJ1-4, the full variable domain is DGGITQSPKYLFRKEGQNVTLSCEQNLNHDAMYWYRQDPGQGLRLIYYSQIVNDFQKGDIAEGYSVSREKKESFPLTVTSAQKNPTAFYLCASHRDEKLFFGSGTQLSVL.

The J gene is TRBJ2-1, the V gene TRBV19; 11 bases align to TRBD2. The germline V gene has CDR1 LNHDA and CDR2 SQIVND (reference sequence). Trimming at V came to 7 bases and at J to 4 bases, leaving 3 bases not matched to a gene. This CDR3 has 14 amino acids. The CDR3 here is CASNLAGGYNEQFF. The DNA for the CDR3 is TGTGCCAGTAATTTAGCGGGGGGGTACAATGAGCAGTTCTTC.

V gene TRBV28 combines with J gene TRBJ2-3; tentative D call: TRBD1 (6 bases). The CDR3 totals 13 residues. Germline CDR1 is MDHEN and CDR2 is SYDVKM. Trimming took off 8 bases at V and 0 bases at J, with 9 bases between the two ends. The CDR3 here is CASERGSTDTQYF. In nucleotides, the CDR3 is TGTGCCAGCGAAAGGGGGAGCACAGATACGCAGTATTTT.